This T cell receptor (beta chain) was observed in a study of blood T cell repertoires in COVID-19 (TCRdb year 2020). Concerning the study at large: Samples covering the acute and convalescent phases of COVID-19 were provided by collaborators in the United States, Italy and Spain. The dataset comprised deeply sampled blood TCRbeta repertoires from subjects exposed to, actively infected with, or recovered from COVID-19. Where HLA class I and class II types were available, the types were taken from metadata supplied by the sample provider, not from assay-based typing. The repertoires were released in a freely available public database meant as a resource for research on the immune response to SARS-CoV-2. The samples were drawn from the first 160 participants of the ongoing ImmuneRACE study and from 1,200 or so subjects provided by 6 global collaborators. The material from the prospective study consisted of cDNA or gDNA derived from T cells, B-cell-depleted T cells, or PBMCs. The sample metadata nearly always contained a de-identified subject ID, COVID-19 status, age in years and sex.

The trim is 5 bases for V and 0 bases for J, with a gap of 8 bases between the germline ends. The CDR3 holds 15 amino acids from the cysteine to the phenylalanine. Only the CDR3 region is kept as DNA, spanning 45 bases read in frame from base 1. CDR1 and CDR2, per the germline V gene, are MDHEN and SYDVKM. TCRbeta CDR3 regions were amplified from genomic DNA by means of the immunoSEQ Assay, a bias-controlled multiplex PCR. The paper's data handling went like this. The number of nucleated cells in each sample was estimated from the amplification of reference gene primers within the assay. To quantify the absolute abundance of each unique TCRbeta CDR3 rearrangement, sequence reads were collapsed and filtered. For each sample, productive Simpson clonality was calculated by taking the square root of Simpson's diversity index across productive rearrangements. What TCRdb holds here is the immuneACCESS table cut down to in-frame rearrangements. Part of the clones is not present; checked against another copy, under half of the missing clones reflect an unresolved V gene, and the others are unexplained. D and trimming were read from the DNA, whereas the V and J calls and clone size are those reported in that table. For this sample the table gives about 140,000 clones, of which approximately 84% were detected only once. In total, the top ten clones hold around 6.8% of the sample.

Points on this clone: Its specific antigen is unknown. No much larger clonotype is one base removed from it; base qualities were not supplied.

Collaborating institutions collected whole blood in K2EDTA tubes following their own protocols. For TCRbeta analysis, collaborators shipped samples in one of three forms: frozen whole blood, isolated PBMCs, or DNA extracted from either of those sample types. Findings and caveats that apply to the study as a whole: How much clinical and demographic metadata was included differed by source and by participant, and the metadata was provided uncurated.

The sequence was obtained from a human donor in a cohort sampled during active COVID-19. Recombination joined TRBV28 with TRBJ2-6; the D gene lacks a confident call. The source material was peripheral blood. The CDR3 here reads CASSPPRSGANVLTF. The DNA reads TGTGCCAGCAGTCCCCCGCGCTCTGGGGCCAACGTCCTGACTTTC.